Listed here are 12 T cell receptor beta chains from one sample, sequenced in a study of post-analysis software for immune sequencing data. Notes on the study in general: Four or five TRBV segments (TRBV5-6, TRBV5-1 and TRBV20-1 among them) occurred more frequently in patients than in controls.

The authors incorporated unique molecular identifiers into the TCR beta cDNA libraries. TCRdb passed the PCR reads through MiXCR, listing each CDR3 protein once. The table records fewer than 850,000 distinct CDR3 sequences, around 42% of them present only once. No antigen is known for these receptors. The sequenced sample was blood. These receptors were obtained from a girl aged 5 to 17 with multiple sclerosis.

The J gene is TRBJ2-1, the V gene TRBV6-5, with 10 bases lining up with TRBD1. The CDR3 contains 17 residues. Germline V CDR1 and CDR2: MNHEY, SVGAGI. V was pared by 1 base and J by 7 bases, with 10 bases of the junction left unmatched. The CDR3 here is CASSYYGLGDRGNEQFF. The CDR3 DNA sequence: TGTGCCAGCAGTTACTACGGGCTGGGGGACAGGGGAAATGAGCAGTTCTTC.

This clonotype was seen a few times. The rearrangement links TRBV25-1 to TRBJ2-5; 7 positions agree with TRBD1. This CDR3 contains 17 residues. Germline CDR1 and CDR2: MGHDK and SYGVNS. The junction had 11 bases not matched to a gene; V was cut back by 1 base and J by 3 bases. CDR3 region: CASSEFTPGTAEETQYF. CDR3 sequence (DNA): TGTGCCAGCAGTGAATTCACCCCCGGGACAGCCGAAGAGACCCAGTACTTC. Combining the CDR3 with reference TRBV25-1 and TRBJ2-5 gives the whole variable domain EADIYQTPRYLVIGTGKKITLECSQTMGHDKMYWYQQDPGMELHLIHYSYGVNSTEKGDLSSESTVSRIRTEHFPLTLESARPSHTSQYLCASSEFTPGTAEETQYFGPGTRLLVL.

V gene TRBV5-1 combines with J gene TRBJ2-4, with 10 bases matching TRBD2. V lost 3 bases, J lost 6 bases, and 3 bases stayed unmatched. Germline CDR1 is SGHRS and CDR2 is YFSETQ. The CDR3 consists of 14 residues. CDR3 loop: CASSSGLASNIQYF. In DNA, the CDR3 is TGCGCCAGCAGCTCGGGACTAGCGTCAAACATTCAGTACTTC.

This CDR3 reads CASSQDYQQGGYTF. The CDR3 DNA reads TGCGCCAGCAGCCAAGATTATCAGCAGGGTGGCTACACCTTC. The J gene is TRBJ1-2, the V gene TRBV4-3, with a tentative D call TRBD1 (5 bases). The V and J ends lost 0 bases and 7 bases respectively, with 12 bases between them. The CDR3 covers 14 residues. Looked up from germline, CDR1 is LGHNA and CDR2 is YSLEER.

The chain combines TRBV12-3 or TRBV12-4 with TRBJ2-3; perhaps D is TRBD1 or TRBD2 (5 bases each). Trimming took 10 bases from V and 2 from J, leaving 13 bases between them. The CDR3 is made up of 13 amino acids. The CDR3 sequence is CATGTGNTDTQYF. The CDR3 DNA sequence: TGTGCCACCGGGACGGGGAACACAGATACGCAGTATTTT.

The chain uses TRBV28 and TRBJ2-7; the match to TRBD1 covers 9 bases. Per the germline V gene, CDR1 is MDHEN and CDR2 is SYDVKM. J gave up 5 bases and V 6 bases, and 5 bases lay outside the gene matches. The length of the CDR3 is 13 residues. CDR3 loop: CASRPGQGHEQYF. The DNA of the CDR3 is TGTGCCAGCAGGCCGGGACAGGGCCACGAGCAGTACTTC.

The chain combines TRBV7-3 with TRBJ2-7, with D possibly being TRBD1 or TRBD2 (7 bases each). Trimming left V 7 bases short and J 0 bases short, with 19 bases between. Germline V CDR1 and CDR2: SGHTA, FQGTGA. CDR3 length: 16 residues. The CDR3 loop reads CASIQGGGDSSYEQYF. CDR3 sequence (DNA): TGTGCCAGCATCCAGGGGGGGGGCGATAGCTCCTACGAGCAGTACTTC.

The rearrangement uses TRBV12-3 or TRBV12-4 and TRBJ2-1; 7 positions match TRBD1. After removal of 8 bases from V and 6 bases from J, the junction contained 7 bases not matched to a gene. CDR3 length: 13 amino acids. The CDR3 reads CASGLGTANEQFF. The CDR3 nucleotides are TGTGCCAGCGGACTTGGGACAGCCAATGAGCAGTTCTTC.

The V gene is TRBV25-1, the J gene TRBJ2-5; tentative D call: TRBD2 (6 bases). The CDR3 sequence is 14 residues long. Trimming took off 5 bases at V and 3 bases at J, with 13 bases between the two ends. In germline, CDR1 is MGHDK, CDR2 SYGVNS. CDR3 in amino acids: CASSKLAQEETQYF. The CDR3 nucleotides are TGTGCCAGCAGTAAACTAGCACAGGAAGAGACCCAGTACTTC.

The CDR3 DNA reads TGTGCCAGCAGTTACCCCGACAGGGCAGATTGGTATAATTCACCCCTCCACTTT. This gives the protein CASSYPDRADWYNSPLHF. The chain recombines TRBV6-5 with TRBJ1-6; 7 bases fit TRBD1. The V and J ends lost 2 bases and 4 bases, in that order; junction bases with no gene match: 11. The CDR3 contains 18 residues. CDR1 and CDR2 (germline): MNHEY, SVGAGI.

This clonotype was seen only a few times. The chain couples TRBV29-1 to TRBJ2-5; unclear D gene. The CDR3 spans 13 residues. CDR1 SQVTM and CDR2 ANQGSEA come from the germline V gene. Trimming left V 2 bases short and J 1 base short, with 8 bases between. In DNA form, the CDR3 reads TGCAGCGTTGAATGGAGCGCCCAAGAGACCCAGTACTTC. It specifies CSVEWSAQETQYF.

This clonotype was detected many times. The V and J genes are TRBV6-1 and TRBJ2-7; 9 nucleotides match TRBD2. The CDR3 extends over 16 amino acids. CDR1 is MNHNS, CDR2 SASEGT, per germline. Trimming took 7 bases from V and 1 from J; bases not matched to a gene: 11. This CDR3 reads CASKGKGLASSYEQYF. In DNA, the CDR3 is TGTGCCAGCAAGGGAAAAGGACTAGCGAGTTCCTACGAGCAGTACTTC.